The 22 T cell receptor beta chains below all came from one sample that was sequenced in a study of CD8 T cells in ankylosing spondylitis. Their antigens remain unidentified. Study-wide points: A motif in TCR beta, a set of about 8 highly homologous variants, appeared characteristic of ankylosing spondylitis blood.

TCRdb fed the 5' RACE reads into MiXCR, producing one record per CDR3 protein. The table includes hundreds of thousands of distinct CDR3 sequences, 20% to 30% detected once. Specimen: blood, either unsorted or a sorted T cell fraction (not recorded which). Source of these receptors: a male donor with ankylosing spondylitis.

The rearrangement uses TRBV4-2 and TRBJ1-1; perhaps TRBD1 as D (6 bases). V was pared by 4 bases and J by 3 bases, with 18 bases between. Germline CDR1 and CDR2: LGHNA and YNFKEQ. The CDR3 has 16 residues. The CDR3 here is CASSLLLEQGDTEAFF. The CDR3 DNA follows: TGTGCCAGCAGCCTCCTATTAGAACAGGGAGACACTGAAGCTTTCTTT.

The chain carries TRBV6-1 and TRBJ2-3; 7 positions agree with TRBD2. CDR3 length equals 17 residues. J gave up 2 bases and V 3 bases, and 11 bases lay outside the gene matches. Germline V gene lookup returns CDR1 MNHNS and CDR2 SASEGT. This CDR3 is CASSDRSGNFFTDTQYF. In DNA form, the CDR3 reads TGTGCCAGCAGTGACCGAAGCGGGAACTTCTTCACAGATACGCAGTATTTT.

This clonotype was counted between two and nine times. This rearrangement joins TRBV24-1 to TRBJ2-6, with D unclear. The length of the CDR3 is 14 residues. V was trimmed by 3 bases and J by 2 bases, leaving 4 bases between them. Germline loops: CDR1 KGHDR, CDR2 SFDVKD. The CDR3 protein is CATSDQAGANVLTF. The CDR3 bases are TGTGCCACCAGTGATCAGGCTGGGGCCAACGTCCTGACTTTC.

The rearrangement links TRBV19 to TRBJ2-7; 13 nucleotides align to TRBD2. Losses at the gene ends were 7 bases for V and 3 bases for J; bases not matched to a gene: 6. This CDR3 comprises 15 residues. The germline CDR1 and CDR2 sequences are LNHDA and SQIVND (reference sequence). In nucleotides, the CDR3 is TGTGCCAGTACCCCCCGGACTAGCGGGAGCTACGAGCAGTACTTC. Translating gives CASTPRTSGSYEQYF.

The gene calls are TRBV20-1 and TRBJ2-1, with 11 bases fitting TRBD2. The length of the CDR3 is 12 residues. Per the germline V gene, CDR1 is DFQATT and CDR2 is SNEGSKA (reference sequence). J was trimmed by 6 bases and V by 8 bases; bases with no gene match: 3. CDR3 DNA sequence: TGCAGTATACTAGCGGGAGCCAATGAGCAGTTCTTC. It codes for CSILAGANEQFF.

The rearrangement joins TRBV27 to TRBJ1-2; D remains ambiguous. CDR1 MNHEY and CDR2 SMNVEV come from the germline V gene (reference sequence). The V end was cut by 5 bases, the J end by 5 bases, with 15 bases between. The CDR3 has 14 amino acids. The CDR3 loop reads CASSPQVKTYGYTF. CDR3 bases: TGTGCCAGCAGTCCCCAAGTGAAGACTTATGGCTACACCTTC.

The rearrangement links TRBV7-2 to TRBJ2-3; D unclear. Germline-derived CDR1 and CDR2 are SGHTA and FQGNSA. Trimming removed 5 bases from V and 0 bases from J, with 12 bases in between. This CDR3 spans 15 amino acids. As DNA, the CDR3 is TGTGCCAGCAGCCCGCTTGTCCCTAGCACAGATACGCAGTATTTT. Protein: CASSPLVPSTDTQYF.

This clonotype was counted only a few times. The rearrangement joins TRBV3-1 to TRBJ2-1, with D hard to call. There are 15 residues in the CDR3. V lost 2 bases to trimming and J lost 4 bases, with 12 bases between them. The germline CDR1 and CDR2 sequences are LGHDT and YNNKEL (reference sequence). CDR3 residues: CASSQPYGVYNEQFF. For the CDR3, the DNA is TGTGCCAGCAGCCAACCCTATGGGGTATACAATGAGCAGTTCTTC.

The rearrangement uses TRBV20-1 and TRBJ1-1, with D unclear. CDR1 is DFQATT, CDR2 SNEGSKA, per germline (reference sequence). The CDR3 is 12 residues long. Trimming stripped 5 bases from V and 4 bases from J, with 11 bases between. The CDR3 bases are TGCAGTGCTCTCGGGAGCAGCACTGAAGCTTTCTTT. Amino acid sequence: CSALGSSTEAFF.

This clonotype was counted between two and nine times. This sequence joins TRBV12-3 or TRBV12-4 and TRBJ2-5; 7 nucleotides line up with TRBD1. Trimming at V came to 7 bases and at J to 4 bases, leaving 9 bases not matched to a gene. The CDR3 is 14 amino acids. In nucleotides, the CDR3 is TGTGCCAGCACAACGGGACAGAGGGGAGAGACCCAGTACTTC. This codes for CASTTGQRGETQYF.

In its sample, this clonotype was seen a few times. CDR3 loop: CASSSSSSNYGYTF. The DNA for the CDR3 is TGTGCCAGCAGCTCATCGTCCTCTAACTATGGCTACACCTTC. The chain links TRBV7-9 to TRBJ1-2; no definite D call. Trimming stripped 4 bases from V and 0 bases from J, with 9 bases between. The CDR3 is 14 residues long. Germline V gives CDR1 SEHNR, CDR2 FQNEAQ (reference sequence).

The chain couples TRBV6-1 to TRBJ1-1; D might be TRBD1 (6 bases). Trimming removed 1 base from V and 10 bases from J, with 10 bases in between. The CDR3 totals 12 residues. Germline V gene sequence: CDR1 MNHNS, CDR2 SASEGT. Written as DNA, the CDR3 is TGTGCCAGCAGTGAAGAGGGAGGGGGAGCTTTCTTT. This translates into CASSEEGGGAFF.

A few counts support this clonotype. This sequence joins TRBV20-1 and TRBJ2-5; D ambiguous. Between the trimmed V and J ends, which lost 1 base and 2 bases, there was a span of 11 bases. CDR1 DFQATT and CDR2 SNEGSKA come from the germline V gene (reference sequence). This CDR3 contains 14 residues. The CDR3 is CSARGARSQETQYF. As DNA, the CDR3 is TGCAGTGCTAGAGGTGCCCGAAGTCAAGAGACCCAGTACTTC.

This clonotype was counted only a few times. The CDR3 DNA reads TGTGCCACCAGCAGAGATCGATCCGGGGGCGCGGATACGCAGTATTTT. Its protein is CATSRDRSGGADTQYF. V and J are TRBV15 and TRBJ2-3; D is perhaps TRBD1 or TRBD2 (6 bases each). Germline values: CDR1 LNHNV, CDR2 YYDKDF (reference sequence). V lost 0 bases and J lost 6, with 16 bases in between. The CDR3 runs to 16 residues. Full variable domain (outside the CDR3, taken from reference TRBV15 and TRBJ2-3): DAMVIQNPRYQVTQFGKPVTLSCSQTLNHNVMYWYQQKSSQAPKLLFHYYDKDFNNEADTPDNFQSRRPNTSFCFLDIRSPGLGDTAMYLCATSRDRSGGADTQYFGPGTRLTVL.

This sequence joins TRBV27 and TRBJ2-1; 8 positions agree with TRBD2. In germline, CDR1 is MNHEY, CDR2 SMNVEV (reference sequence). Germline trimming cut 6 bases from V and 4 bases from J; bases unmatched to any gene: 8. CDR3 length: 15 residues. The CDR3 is CASRQASGPYNEQFF. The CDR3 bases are TGTGCCAGCAGACAAGCTAGCGGGCCTTACAATGAGCAGTTCTTC.

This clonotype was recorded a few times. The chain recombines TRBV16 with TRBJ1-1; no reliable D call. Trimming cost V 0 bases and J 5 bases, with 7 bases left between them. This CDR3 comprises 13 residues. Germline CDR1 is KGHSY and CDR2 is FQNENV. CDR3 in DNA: TGTGCCAGCAGCCAATCACCCAAGACTGAAGCTTTCTTT. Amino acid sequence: CASSQSPKTEAFF.

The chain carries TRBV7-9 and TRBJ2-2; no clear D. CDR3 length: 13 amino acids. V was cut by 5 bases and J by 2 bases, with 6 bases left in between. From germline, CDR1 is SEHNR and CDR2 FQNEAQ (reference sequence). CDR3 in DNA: TGTGCCAGCAGCCTCATCAACACCGGGGAGCTGTTTTTT. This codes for CASSLINTGELFF.

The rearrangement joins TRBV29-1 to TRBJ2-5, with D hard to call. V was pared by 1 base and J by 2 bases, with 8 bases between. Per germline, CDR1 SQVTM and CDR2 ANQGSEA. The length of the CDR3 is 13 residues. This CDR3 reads CSVEGAGQETQYF. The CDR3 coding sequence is TGCAGCGTTGAAGGTGCAGGACAAGAGACCCAGTACTTC.

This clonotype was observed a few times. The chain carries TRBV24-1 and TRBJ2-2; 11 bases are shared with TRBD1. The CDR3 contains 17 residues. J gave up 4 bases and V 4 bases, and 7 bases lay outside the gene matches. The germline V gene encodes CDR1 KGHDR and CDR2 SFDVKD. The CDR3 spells CATSELRTGGVTGELFF. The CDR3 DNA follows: TGTGCCACCAGTGAGTTGAGGACAGGGGGCGTCACCGGGGAGCTGTTTTTT.

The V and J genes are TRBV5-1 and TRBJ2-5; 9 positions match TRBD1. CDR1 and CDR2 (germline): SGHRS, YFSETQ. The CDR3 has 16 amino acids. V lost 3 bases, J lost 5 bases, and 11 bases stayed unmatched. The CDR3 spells CASSSGTGSFSETQYF. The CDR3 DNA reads TGCGCCAGCAGCTCCGGGACAGGGAGCTTTTCCGAGACCCAGTACTTC.

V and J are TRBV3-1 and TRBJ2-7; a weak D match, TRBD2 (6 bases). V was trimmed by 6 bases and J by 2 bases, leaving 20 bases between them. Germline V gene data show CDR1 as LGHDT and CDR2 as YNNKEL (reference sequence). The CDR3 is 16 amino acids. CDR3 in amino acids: CASSQRGGYSTYEQYF. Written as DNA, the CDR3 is TGTGCCAGCAGTCAAAGGGGAGGATATTCAACCTACGAGCAGTACTTC.

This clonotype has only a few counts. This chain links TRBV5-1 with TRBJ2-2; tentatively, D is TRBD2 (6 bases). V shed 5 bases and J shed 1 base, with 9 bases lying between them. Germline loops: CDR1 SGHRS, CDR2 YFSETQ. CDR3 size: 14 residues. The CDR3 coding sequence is TGCGCCAGCAGGTGGGACTTGAACACCGGGGAGCTGTTTTTT. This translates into CASRWDLNTGELFF.